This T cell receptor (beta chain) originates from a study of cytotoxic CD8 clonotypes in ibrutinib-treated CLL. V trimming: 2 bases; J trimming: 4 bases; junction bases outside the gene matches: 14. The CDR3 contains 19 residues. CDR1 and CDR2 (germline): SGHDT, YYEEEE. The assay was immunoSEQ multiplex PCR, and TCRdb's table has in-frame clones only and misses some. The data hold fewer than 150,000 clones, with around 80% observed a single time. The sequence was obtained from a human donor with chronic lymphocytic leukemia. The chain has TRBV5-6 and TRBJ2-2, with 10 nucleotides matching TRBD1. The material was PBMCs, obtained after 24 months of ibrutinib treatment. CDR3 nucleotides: TGTGCCAGCAGCTTTTTTGGTGTGGTTTGGGACAGGGGCACCGGGGAGCTGTTTTTT. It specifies CASSFFGVVWDRGTGELFF.